This is a list of T cell receptor beta chains from one sample in a study of T cells after somatic rescue of genetic block. Assay used: immunoSEQ multiplex PCR; TCRdb lists only in-frame clones, some missing. The data contain 12,000 or so clones, around 84% of them singletons. The sequencing input was peripheral blood mononuclear cells (PBMCs). The receptors come from a boy younger than 18. Each CDR3 is given with its conserved first and last residue. D genes are given only for firm matches. Some rows have no size entry. The others give once, few or many, or a class for an expanded clone.

TRBD1,.,TRBJ2-2,TRBV29-1,TGCACCCAGAAACCAAGGGGGCCGACCGGGGAGCTGTTTTTT,CTQKPRGPTGELFF
.,.,TRBJ2-3,TRBV11-3,TGTGCCAGCAGCTTAGGCCCTACCACGGGTACGCAGTATTTT,CASSLGPTTGTQYF
TRBD2,.,TRBJ2-1,TRBV7-6,TGTGCCAGCAGCCCGACTAGCGGCTACAATGAGCAGTTCTTC,CASSPTSGYNEQFF
TRBD2,.,TRBJ2-1,TRBV28,TGTGCCAGCAGTTTGGCCGGCGGGAGGTCCAGGGAGCAGTTCTTC,CASSLAGGRSREQFF
.,.,TRBJ2-3,TRBV7-8,TGTGCCAGCAGCTTAGCGTTATTAGCGGAATACAGCACAGATACGCAGTATTTT,CASSLALLAEYSTDTQYF
.,.,TRBJ1-6,TRBV7-9,TGTGCCAGCAGCTTATGGGAGGGCAGTTCACCCCTCCACTTT,CASSLWEGSSPLHF
.,once,TRBJ1-1,TRBV19,TGTGCCAGTAGTATTGCCCGGGGAAGTCGACGCACTGAAGCTTTCTTT,CASSIARGSRRTEAFF
.,few,TRBJ1-4,TRBV7-2,TGTGCCAGCAGCTTACAGGGATCAAATGAAAAACTGTTTTTT,CASSLQGSNEKLFF
TRBD2,.,TRBJ2-3,TRBV7-8,TGTGCCAGCGAACTTTGGTGGGCTAGCGGGACCCGAGACACAGATACGCAGTATTTT,CASELWWASGTRDTDTQYF
.,few,TRBJ2-6,TRBV6-6,TGTGCCGCGTGGGGGCCCTCTGGGGCCAACGTCCTGACTTTC,CAAWGPSGANVLTF
.,few,TRBJ1-1,TRBV5-6,TGTGCCAGCAGCTTGGCCCGAGACACTGAAGCTTTCTTT,CASSLARDTEAFF
.,.,TRBJ2-1,TRBV5-1,TGCGCCAGCAGCTCCCAGGAAAATGAGCAGTTCTTC,CASSSQENEQFF
TRBD2,.,TRBJ2-7,TRBV4-3,TGCGCCAGCAGCCGGGACTATGCCTTGGGTGAGCAGTACTTC,CASSRDYALGEQYF
TRBD2,.,TRBJ2-3,TRBV18,TGTGCCAGCTCATCCACCCTACTAGCGGGAGTTGGAACAGATACGCAGTATTTT,CASSSTLLAGVGTDTQYF
.,medium-sized,TRBJ1-2,TRBV4-2,TGTGCCAGCAGCCAAGACAGGGGCAACTATGGCTACACCTTC,CASSQDRGNYGYTF
TRBD1,few,TRBJ1-1,TRBV27,TGTGCCAGCAGTTTACACAGGGGTAACACTGAAGCTTTCTTT,CASSLHRGNTEAFF
TRBD1,once,TRBJ2-7,TRBV7-9,TGTGCCAGCAGCTTACGCGGCCTCGACAGGGGGCGCAGATTCTACGAGCAGTACTTC,CASSLRGLDRGRRFYEQYF
TRBD2,.,TRBJ2-3,TRBV10-3,TGTGCCATCAGTGAGTCAGGCGGGGGGGCAGGAGATACGCAGTATTTT,CAISESGGGAGDTQYF
.,once,TRBJ2-3,TRBV7-7,TGTGCCAGCAGCCCCCAGGGTAGGGCTAGCACAGATACGCAGTATTTT,CASSPQGRASTDTQYF
.,.,TRBJ2-7,TRBV5-6,TGTGCCAGCAGCTTGGGTGGGGGCTCCTACGAGCAGTACTTC,CASSLGGGSYEQYF
.,.,TRBJ1-2,TRBV7-9,TGTGCCAGCAGCTTAGGGGGAGATGGCTACACCTTC,CASSLGGDGYTF
.,.,TRBJ1-5,TRBV6-1,TGTGCCAGCAGGAAAGGACCCGGGGGGATTCAGCCCCAGCATTTT,CASRKGPGGIQPQHF
.,.,TRBJ1-6,TRBV11-2,TGTGCCAGCAGCTCCGAGATCTCCTATAATTCACCCCTCCACTTT,CASSSEISYNSPLHF
TRBD1,.,TRBJ2-2,TRBV5-1,TGCGCCAGCAGCCTCCGACAGGGGGCGATGACCGGGGAGCTGTTTTTT,CASSLRQGAMTGELFF
.,.,TRBJ2-6,TRBV6-5,TGTGCCAGCAGTTATCGGCCCTCTGGGGCCAACGTCCTGACTTTC,CASSYRPSGANVLTF
TRBD1,.,TRBJ2-5,TRBV7-3,TGTGCCAGCAGCTCCAGGGGGCAAGAGACCCAGTACTTC,CASSSRGQETQYF
.,.,TRBJ1-4,TRBV18,TGTGCCAGCTCACAGGGGGTCACCGGGGGTGAAAAACTGTTTTTT,CASSQGVTGGEKLFF
.,.,TRBJ2-4,TRBV19,TGTGCCAGTAGTATTTTGGGGGAAGTAGCCAAAAACATTCAGTACTTC,CASSILGEVAKNIQYF
TRBD1,.,TRBJ1-4,TRBV28,TGTGCCAGCAGCAACCCGGACAGGGGGCAAAATAATGAAAAACTGTTTTTT,CASSNPDRGQNNEKLFF
.,.,TRBJ2-3,TRBV19,TGTGCCAGTAGTATAAGAGGACGGAAGATAAGCACAGATACGCAGTATTTT,CASSIRGRKISTDTQYF
.,.,TRBJ2-2,TRBV4-1,TGCGCCAGCAGCCGGCGGAGGCCGTTTGACACCGGGGAGCTGTTTTTT,CASSRRRPFDTGELFF
TRBD1,.,TRBJ1-2,TRBV2,TGTGCCAGCAGCGGGGGACAGGGTGATCTTGTCTACACCTTC,CASSGGQGDLVYTF
.,.,TRBJ2-2,TRBV11-3,TGTGCCAGCAGCTTTGGGACCGGGGAGCTGTTTTTT,CASSFGTGELFF
TRBD1,.,TRBJ2-7,TRBV5-5,TGTGCCAGCAGCCAACCCACAGGGGCCTACGAGCAGTACTTC,CASSQPTGAYEQYF
.,.,TRBJ2-3,TRBV19,TGTGCCAGTAGTCACCCGGGACTTCCCGGCACAGATACGCAGTATTTT,CASSHPGLPGTDTQYF